This T cell receptor beta chain is drawn from a study of human T cells and chemical hapten exposure. On the study more broadly: Sensitization involved placing 2% DPC onto a roughly 2 cm by roughly 2 cm region of upper inner arm skin. Small differences in pooled library volume mainly drove the variation in TCR yields per sample. Overall study findings and caveats: Expanded TCRs produced significantly more large CDR3 similarity clusters than controls did.

TCRdb independently ran MiXCR on the RACE reads; one entry per CDR3 protein. Here the sample spans 280,000 or so distinct CDR3 sequences, roughly 7.7% being singletons. As to time point: pre-sensitization, week 0. Treatment meaning: therapeutic diphenylcyclopropenone sensitization with weekly scalp DPC. Unfractionated whole blood yielded total RNA. Trimming shortened V by 7 bases and J by 0 bases, and 12 bases separated the two germline ends. CDR3 length: 14 amino acids. In this sample, this clonotype turned up many times. Antigen unknown. Sequencing was performed on whole blood, taken in connection with sensitization to the hapten diphenylcyclopropenone (DPC). The TCR was taken from a young man with alopecia areata. Some clones in this sample may be carry-over from other donors' samples. The chain links TRBV12-3 or TRBV12-4 to TRBJ1-1; tentative D call: TRBD1 (6 bases). The CDR3 DNA is TGTGCCAGCATCGTTGGACAGTTGAACACTGAAGCTTTCTTT. Amino acid sequence: CASIVGQLNTEAFF.